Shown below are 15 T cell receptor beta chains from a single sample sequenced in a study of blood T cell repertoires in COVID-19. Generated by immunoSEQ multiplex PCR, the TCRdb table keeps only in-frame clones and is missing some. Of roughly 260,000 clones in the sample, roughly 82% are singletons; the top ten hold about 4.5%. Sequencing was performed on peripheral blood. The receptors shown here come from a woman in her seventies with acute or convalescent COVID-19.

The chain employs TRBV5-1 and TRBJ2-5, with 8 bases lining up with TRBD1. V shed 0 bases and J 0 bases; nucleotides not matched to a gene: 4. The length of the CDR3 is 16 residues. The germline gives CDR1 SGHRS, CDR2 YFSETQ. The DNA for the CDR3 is TGCGCCAGCAGCTTGGCCCCAGGGGGCAACCAAGAGACCCAGTACTTC. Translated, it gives CASSLAPGGNQETQYF.

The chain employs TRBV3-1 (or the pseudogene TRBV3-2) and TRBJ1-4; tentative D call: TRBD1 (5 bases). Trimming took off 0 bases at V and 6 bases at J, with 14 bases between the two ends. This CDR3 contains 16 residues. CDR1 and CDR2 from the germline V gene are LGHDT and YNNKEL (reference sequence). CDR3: CASSQDQGGTYEKLFF. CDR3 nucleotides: TGTGCCAGCAGCCAAGATCAAGGCGGGACCTATGAAAAACTGTTTTTT.

CDR3 sequence: CASSRDISNQPQHF. In nucleotides, the CDR3 is TGTGCCAGCAGTCGGGACATCAGCAATCAGCCCCAGCATTTT. The gene calls are TRBV2 and TRBJ1-5; TRBD1 might be the D (6 bases). CDR3 length: 14 amino acids. Trimming removed 5 bases from V and 1 base from J, with 9 bases in between. Looked up from germline, CDR1 is SNHLY and CDR2 is FYNNEI.

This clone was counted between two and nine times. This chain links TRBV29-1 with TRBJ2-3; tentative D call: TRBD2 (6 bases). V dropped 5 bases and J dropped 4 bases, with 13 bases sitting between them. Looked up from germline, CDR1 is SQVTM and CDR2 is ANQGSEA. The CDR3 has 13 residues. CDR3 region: CSVKPSGADTQYF. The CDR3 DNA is TGCAGCGTTAAGCCCTCGGGAGCAGATACGCAGTATTTT.

The CDR3 nucleotides are TGTGCCAGCACATACAGGTTAAGGGGCACCGGGGAGCTGTTTTTT. Its protein product is CASTYRLRGTGELFF. The chain has TRBV7-2 and TRBJ2-2; D is possibly TRBD1 (5 bases). The CDR3 runs to 15 residues. Germline V gene lookup returns CDR1 SGHTA and CDR2 FQGNSA. Trimming took off 7 bases at V and 4 bases at J, with 16 bases between the two ends.

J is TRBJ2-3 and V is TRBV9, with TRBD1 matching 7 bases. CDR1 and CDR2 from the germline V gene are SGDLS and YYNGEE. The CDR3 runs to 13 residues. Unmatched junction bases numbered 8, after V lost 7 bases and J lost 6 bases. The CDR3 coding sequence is TGTGCCAGCGGGGACAGCCTTCGGGATACGCAGTATTTT. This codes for CASGDSLRDTQYF.

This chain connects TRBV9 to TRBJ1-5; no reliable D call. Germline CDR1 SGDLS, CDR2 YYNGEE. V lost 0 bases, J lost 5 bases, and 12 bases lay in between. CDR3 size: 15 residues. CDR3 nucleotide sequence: TGTGCCAGCAGCGTAGGACACGGCCCCGATCAGCCCCAGCATTTT. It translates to CASSVGHGPDQPQHF. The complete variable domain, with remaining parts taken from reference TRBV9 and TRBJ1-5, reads DSGVTQTPKHLITATGQRVTLRCSPRSGDLSVYWYQQSLDQGLQFLIQYYNGEERAKGNILERFSAQQFPDLHSELNLSSLELGDSALYFCASSVGHGPDQPQHFGDGTRLSIL.

The CDR3 region is CASSLSRVTDTQYF. The CDR3 DNA follows: TGTGCCAGCAGCTTAAGCAGGGTGACAGATACGCAGTATTTT. The chain has TRBV7-6 and TRBJ2-3; tentative D call: TRBD1 (5 bases). This CDR3 region has 14 residues. CDR1 and CDR2 (germline): SGHVS, FNYEAQ. Between the trimmed V and J ends, which lost 2 bases and 3 bases, there was a span of 9 bases.

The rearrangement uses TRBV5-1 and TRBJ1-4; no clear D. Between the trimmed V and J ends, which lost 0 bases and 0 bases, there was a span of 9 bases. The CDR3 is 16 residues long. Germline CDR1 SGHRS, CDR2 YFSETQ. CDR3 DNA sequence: TGCGCCAGCAGCTTGGCACAGCCAACAACTAATGAAAAACTGTTTTTT. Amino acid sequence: CASSLAQPTTNEKLFF. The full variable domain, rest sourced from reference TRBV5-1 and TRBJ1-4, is KAGVTQTPRYLIKTRGQQVTLSCSPISGHRSVSWYQQTPGQGLQFLFEYFSETQRNKGNFPGRFSGRQFSNSRSEMNVSTLELGDSALYLCASSLAQPTTNEKLFFGSGTQLSVL.

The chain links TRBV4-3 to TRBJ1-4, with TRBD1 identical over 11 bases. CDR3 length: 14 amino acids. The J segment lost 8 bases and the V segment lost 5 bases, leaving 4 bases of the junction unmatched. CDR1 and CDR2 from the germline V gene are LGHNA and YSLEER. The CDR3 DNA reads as TGCGCCAGCAGCTTGGACAGGGGGCGGGAAAAACTGTTTTTT. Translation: CASSLDRGREKLFF.

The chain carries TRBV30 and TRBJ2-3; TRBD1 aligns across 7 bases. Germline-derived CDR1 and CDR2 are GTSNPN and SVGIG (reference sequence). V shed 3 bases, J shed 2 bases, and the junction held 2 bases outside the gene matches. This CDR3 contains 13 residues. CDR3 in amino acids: CAWSRGFTDTQYF. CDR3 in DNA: TGTGCCTGGAGCAGGGGGTTCACAGATACGCAGTATTTT.

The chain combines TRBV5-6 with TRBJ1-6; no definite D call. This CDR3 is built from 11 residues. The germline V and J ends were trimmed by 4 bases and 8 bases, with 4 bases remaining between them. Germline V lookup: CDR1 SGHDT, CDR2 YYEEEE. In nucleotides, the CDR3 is TGTGCCAGCAGCCGTGATTCACCCCTCCACTTT. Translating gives CASSRDSPLHF.

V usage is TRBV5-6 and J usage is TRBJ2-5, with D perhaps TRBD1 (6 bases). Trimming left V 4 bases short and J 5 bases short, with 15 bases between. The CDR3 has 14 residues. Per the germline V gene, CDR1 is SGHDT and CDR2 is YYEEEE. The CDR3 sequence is CASSPTGLRETQYF. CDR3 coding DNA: TGTGCCAGCAGCCCGACAGGATTAAGGGAGACCCAGTACTTC.

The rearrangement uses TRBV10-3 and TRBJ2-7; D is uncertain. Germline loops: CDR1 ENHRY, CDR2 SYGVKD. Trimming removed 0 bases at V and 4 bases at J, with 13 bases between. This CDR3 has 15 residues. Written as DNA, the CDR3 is TGTGCCATCAGTGAGTCGCCCTACGCCATTTACGAGCAGTACTTC. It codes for CAISESPYAIYEQYF.

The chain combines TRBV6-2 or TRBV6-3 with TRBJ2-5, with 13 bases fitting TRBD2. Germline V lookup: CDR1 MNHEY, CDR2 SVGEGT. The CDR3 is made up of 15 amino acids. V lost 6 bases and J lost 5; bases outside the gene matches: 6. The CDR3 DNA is TGTGCCAGCAGCTGGACTAGCGGGGGCCGGGAGACCCAGTACTTC. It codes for CASSWTSGGRETQYF.